Listed below are T cell receptor beta chains from one sample, sequenced in a study of control samples from healthy donors and cancer patients. This table comes from immunoSEQ multiplex PCR, and its TCRdb copy is limited to in-frame clones, with some not included. The sample has 95,000 to 150,000 clones; around 87% are singletons. The source material was blood. These receptors were obtained from a man in his fifties or sixties in good health. CDR3s include the opening cysteine and the closing phenylalanine or tryptophan. A D gene is named only where the DNA matches it firmly. Clone size is not always given. Where it is, it says once, few, many or a class for expanded clones.

D gene: .
V gene: TRBV4-3
J gene: TRBJ2-3
clone size: .
CDR3 protein: CASSQDSLNTDTQYF
CDR3 DNA: TGCGCCAGCAGCCAAGACAGCCTCAACACAGATACGCAGTATTTT

D gene: .
V gene: TRBV5-1
J gene: TRBJ1-1
clone size: .
CDR3 protein: CASRTTGNTEAFF
CDR3 DNA: TGCGCCAGCAGAACGACAGGGAACACTGAAGCTTTCTTT

D gene: TRBD1
V gene: TRBV7-9
J gene: TRBJ2-2
clone size: few
CDR3 protein: CASSSSTGGYGELFF
CDR3 DNA: TGTGCCAGCAGCTCATCGACAGGGGGGTACGGGGAGCTGTTTTTT

D gene: .
V gene: TRBV14
J gene: TRBJ1-4
clone size: .
CDR3 protein: CASSQAVIMGWSNEKLFF
CDR3 DNA: TGTGCCAGCAGCCAAGCGGTTATAATGGGTTGGTCCAACGAAAAACTGTTTTTT

D gene: .
V gene: TRBV11-2
J gene: TRBJ2-7
clone size: .
CDR3 protein: CASSLEGRGPTYEQYF
CDR3 DNA: TGTGCCAGCAGCTTAGAGGGGAGGGGGCCCACCTACGAGCAGTACTTC

D gene: .
V gene: TRBV7-2
J gene: TRBJ2-2
clone size: .
CDR3 protein: CASSLSGDPNTGELFF
CDR3 DNA: TGTGCCAGCAGCTTAAGTGGGGATCCGAACACCGGGGAGCTGTTTTTT

D gene: .
V gene: TRBV2
J gene: TRBJ1-1
clone size: .
CDR3 protein: CASSVAGGSTEAFF
CDR3 DNA: TGTGCCAGCAGTGTGGCGGGAGGCTCCACTGAAGCTTTCTTT

D gene: TRBD1
V gene: TRBV7-2
J gene: TRBJ1-4
clone size: .
CDR3 protein: CASSSGTGEKLFF
CDR3 DNA: TGTGCCAGCAGCTCCGGGACAGGTGAAAAACTGTTTTTT

D gene: .
V gene: TRBV27
J gene: TRBJ1-5
clone size: .
CDR3 protein: CASSLKGVSPNQPQHF
CDR3 DNA: TGTGCCAGCAGTTTAAAGGGGGTGAGTCCCAATCAGCCCCAGCATTTT

D gene: .
V gene: TRBV19
J gene: TRBJ2-7
clone size: .
CDR3 protein: CASSSQAAGDEQYF
CDR3 DNA: TGTGCCAGTAGTTCACAGGCCGCTGGCGACGAGCAGTACTTC

D gene: TRBD1
V gene: TRBV28
J gene: TRBJ1-2
clone size: .
CDR3 protein: CASSSQGGAYGYTF
CDR3 DNA: TGTGCCAGCAGTTCTCAGGGGGGGGCCTATGGCTACACCTTC

D gene: .
V gene: TRBV14
J gene: TRBJ2-6
clone size: .
CDR3 protein: CASSDKVGSSPSGANVLTF
CDR3 DNA: TGTGCCAGCAGCGACAAGGTCGGATCGTCCCCCTCTGGGGCCAACGTCCTGACTTTC

D gene: .
V gene: TRBV7-2
J gene: TRBJ2-7
clone size: once
CDR3 protein: CASSPSREYEQYF
CDR3 DNA: TGTGCCAGCAGCCCAAGCAGGGAGTACGAGCAGTACTTC

D gene: .
V gene: TRBV3-1/TRBV3-2
J gene: TRBJ1-6
clone size: .
CDR3 protein: CASSQAGVHNSPLHF
CDR3 DNA: TGTGCCAGCAGCCAAGCGGGGGTACATAATTCACCCCTCCACTTT

D gene: .
V gene: TRBV18
J gene: TRBJ1-2
clone size: .
CDR3 protein: CASSPGQGGYTF
CDR3 DNA: TGTGCCAGCTCACCGGGCCAGGGCGGCTACACCTTC

D gene: .
V gene: TRBV7-6
J gene: TRBJ2-7
clone size: .
CDR3 protein: CASSLAGTGGYEQYF
CDR3 DNA: TGTGCCAGCAGCTTAGCTGGCACAGGCGGGTACGAGCAGTACTTC

D gene: .
V gene: TRBV7-8
J gene: TRBJ1-1
clone size: .
CDR3 protein: CASSLVQGYMNTEAFF
CDR3 DNA: TGTGCCAGCAGCCTTGTACAGGGATACATGAACACTGAAGCTTTCTTT

D gene: .
V gene: TRBV28
J gene: TRBJ1-5
clone size: .
CDR3 protein: CASSFLGESQPQHF
CDR3 DNA: TGTGCCAGCAGTTTTTTGGGAGAGAGTCAGCCCCAGCATTTT

D gene: .
V gene: TRBV4-1
J gene: TRBJ2-7
clone size: .
CDR3 protein: CASSQADRTVQPTIWYEQYF
CDR3 DNA: TGCGCCAGCAGCCAAGCCGACCGGACGGTTCAGCCGACAATATGGTACGAGCAGTACTTC

D gene: .
V gene: TRBV11-2
J gene: TRBJ1-1
clone size: .
CDR3 protein: CASSPYGGKAFF
CDR3 DNA: TGTGCCAGCAGCCCTTACGGGGGTAAAGCTTTCTTT

D gene: TRBD2
V gene: TRBV5-1
J gene: TRBJ2-3
clone size: .
CDR3 protein: CASSLRTSGGPSTDTQYF
CDR3 DNA: TGCGCCAGCAGCTTACGGACTAGCGGGGGGCCCAGCACAGATACGCAGTATTTT

D gene: .
V gene: TRBV19
J gene: TRBJ1-4
clone size: .
CDR3 protein: CASTHVRNNEKLFF
CDR3 DNA: TGTGCCAGTACCCATGTTCGGAACAATGAAAAACTGTTTTTT

D gene: TRBD1
V gene: TRBV19
J gene: TRBJ1-1
clone size: .
CDR3 protein: CASSPGTAIEAFF
CDR3 DNA: TGTGCCAGTAGTCCCGGGACAGCCATTGAAGCTTTCTTT

D gene: .
V gene: TRBV19
J gene: TRBJ1-1
clone size: .
CDR3 protein: CASSIGGVNTEAFF
CDR3 DNA: TGTGCCAGTAGTATAGGAGGGGTGAACACTGAAGCTTTCTTT

D gene: .
V gene: TRBV7-2
J gene: TRBJ2-4
clone size: .
CDR3 protein: CASSPSGYIQYF
CDR3 DNA: TGTGCCAGCAGCCCCTCCGGGTACATTCAGTACTTC

D gene: .
V gene: TRBV5-1
J gene: TRBJ2-3
clone size: once
CDR3 protein: CASSLESAINTDTQYF
CDR3 DNA: TGCGCCAGCAGCTTGGAGTCAGCGATAAACACAGATACGCAGTATTTT

D gene: .
V gene: TRBV28
J gene: TRBJ1-5
clone size: .
CDR3 protein: CASSPVNQPQHF
CDR3 DNA: TGTGCCAGCAGCCCAGTCAATCAGCCCCAGCATTTT

D gene: .
V gene: TRBV19
J gene: TRBJ2-7
clone size: .
CDR3 protein: CASKTGWGSHEQYF
CDR3 DNA: TGTGCCAGCAAGACGGGGTGGGGTTCCCACGAGCAGTACTTC

D gene: .
V gene: TRBV6-2/TRBV6-3
J gene: TRBJ1-3
clone size: .
CDR3 protein: CASSYQGTSGNTIYF
CDR3 DNA: TGTGCCAGCAGTTACCAGGGCACCTCTGGAAACACCATATATTTT

D gene: .
V gene: TRBV7-2
J gene: TRBJ1-6
clone size: .
CDR3 protein: CASSLYLSPLHF
CDR3 DNA: TGTGCCAGCAGCTTATATTTGTCACCCCTCCACTTT

D gene: .
V gene: TRBV6-4
J gene: TRBJ1-1
clone size: .
CDR3 protein: CASSVSGVAEAFF
CDR3 DNA: TGTGCCAGCAGTGTCTCAGGGGTGGCCGAAGCTTTCTTT

D gene: .
V gene: TRBV12-3/TRBV12-4
J gene: TRBJ2-3
clone size: few
CDR3 protein: CASSTYQGVAQYF
CDR3 DNA: TGTGCCAGCAGTACTTATCAGGGAGTTGCGCAGTATTTT

D gene: TRBD1
V gene: TRBV5-1
J gene: TRBJ1-2
clone size: .
CDR3 protein: CASSPGTGGYGYTF
CDR3 DNA: TGCGCCAGCAGCCCCGGGACAGGGGGATATGGCTACACCTTC